In its sample, the clone carrying this TCR beta chain was seen once. V lost 6 bases to trimming and J lost 4 bases, with 13 bases between them. Germline V gene lookup returns CDR1 SNHLY and CDR2 FYNNEI. The CDR3 has 14 amino acids. The record originates from a study of blood T cell repertoires in COVID-19. Clones were sequenced by immunoSEQ multiplex PCR, and TCRdb holds only the in-frame ones, with some missing. Of roughly 150,000 clones detected, around four fifths appear once; the ten largest clones hold approximately 2%. The sequence came from a woman aged 80 or older with acute or convalescent COVID-19. The source material was peripheral blood. The chain couples TRBV2 to TRBJ1-5; D is possibly TRBD1 (6 bases). CDR3 residues: CASRLQGANQPQHF. CDR3 bases: TGTGCCAGCAGATTACAGGGCGCGAATCAGCCCCAGCATTTT.